This entry features one T cell receptor beta chain sequence. Using immunoSEQ multiplex PCR, the repertoire was profiled, and TCRdb retains in-frame clones only, with some absent. This table holds 70,000 to 100,000 clones, just over 85% found once. The sample originates from a study of OX40 agonist ivuxolimab in advanced cancers. Germline assignment: CDR1 SEHNR and CDR2 FQNEAQ (reference sequence). The CDR3 loop spans 12 amino acids. V lost 7 bases to trimming and J lost 4 bases; unmatched junction nucleotides: 3. The material was CD4+ or CD8+ T cells sorted from blood, obtained in a trial of the OX40 agonist ivuxolimab. V and J are TRBV7-9 and TRBJ1-2, with 7 positions matching TRBD1. The receptor's source is an adult with an advanced solid tumor such as melanoma, head and neck, liver or kidney cancer. CDR3 DNA sequence: TGTGCCAGCAACAGGGACAGCTATGGCTACACCTTC. It yields the protein CASNRDSYGYTF.